Presented here are 15 T cell receptor beta chains from one specimen sequenced in a study of T cells in Graves' hyperthyroidism and ophthalmopathy. The CDR3 regions of TCR beta were amplified from RNA transcripts. HTBI primers were used for first-round RT-PCR of the TCR CDR3. TCRdb analysed the multiplex PCR reads with MiXCR anew, one entry per CDR3 protein. The table lists 500,000 to 650,000 distinct CDR3 sequences, 46% of them singletons. Sequenced: peripheral blood or thyroid tissue (not recorded which). Every receptor here comes from an adult woman with Graves' disease, either hyperthyroidism or ophthalmopathy (not recorded which).

In its sample, this clonotype was seen many times. J is TRBJ2-7 and V is TRBV7-9, with 11 nucleotides matching TRBD1. CDR3 size: 15 residues. Trimming at V came to 5 bases and at J to 3 bases, leaving 6 bases not matched to a gene. Germline values: CDR1 SEHNR, CDR2 FQNEAQ (reference sequence). The CDR3 DNA sequence: TGTGCCAGCAGCCAGCCGGGACAGGGGGACTACGAGCAGTACTTC. It yields the protein CASSQPGQGDYEQYF.

This clonotype has only a few counts. The chain is built from TRBV5-1 and TRBJ2-7; D remains unclear. The DNA end is more similar to TRBJ2-5, so the J call may be wrong. The CDR3 contains 15 residues. CDR1 is SGHRS and CDR2 is YFSETQ in the germline V gene. The CDR3 DNA reads TGCGCCAGCAGCCCTGGACGGGTAGGATGGGAGACCCAGTACTTC. Residues: CASSPGRVGWETQYF.

The chain couples TRBV7-9 to TRBJ2-7; TRBD1 or TRBD2 may be the D gene (6 bases each). Between the trimmed V and J ends, which lost 4 bases and 2 bases, there was a span of 15 bases. The CDR3 has 15 amino acids. The germline V gene encodes CDR1 SEHNR and CDR2 FQNEAQ (reference sequence). In DNA, the CDR3 is TGTGCCAGCAGCTCTGACGGGGGCGCAGCCTACGAGCAGTACTTC. It codes for CASSSDGGAAYEQYF.

The genes are TRBV12-3 or TRBV12-4 and TRBJ1-4; D might be TRBD1 (5 bases). Trimming cost V 3 bases and J 8 bases, with 13 bases left between them. The CDR3 is 14 residues long. CDR3 amino acids: CASSFRGVEEKLFF. In nucleotides, the CDR3 is TGTGCCAGCAGTTTTCGGGGCGTGGAAGAAAAACTGTTTTTT.

This clonotype showed up just a few times. V is TRBV7-8 and J is TRBJ2-5; D remains unclear. Germline CDR1 reads SGHVS; CDR2 reads FQNEAQ. The CDR3 is 14 amino acids. Trimming removed 2 bases at V and 2 bases at J, with 9 bases between. The CDR3 sequence: CASSLQTSQETQYF. The CDR3 nucleotides are TGTGCCAGCAGCTTACAGACCTCACAAGAGACCCAGTACTTC.

The CDR3 DNA follows: TGTGCCAGACAGCCGTCCGGGACGGAGACCCAGTACTTC. The encoded protein is CARQPSGTETQYF. This sequence joins TRBV7-3 and TRBJ2-5; perhaps D is TRBD1 or TRBD2 (5 bases each). This CDR3 spans 13 amino acids. V dropped 9 bases and J dropped 5 bases, with 16 bases sitting between them. CDR1 is SGHTA, CDR2 FQGTGA, per germline.

The chain combines TRBV20-1 with TRBJ2-6, with D perhaps matching TRBD1 (5 bases). The CDR3 covers 13 residues. The germline V and J ends were trimmed by 4 bases and 4 bases, with 8 bases remaining between them. Germline V gene lookup returns CDR1 DFQATT and CDR2 SNEGSKA (reference sequence). The CDR3 bases are TGCAGTGCTATCAGGGTAGGGGCCAACGTCCTGACTTTC. Translating it yields CSAIRVGANVLTF.

This clonotype was recorded at least ten times. This rearrangement joins TRBV7-2 to TRBJ2-7; possibly TRBD2 for D (6 bases). Germline V gene lookup returns CDR1 SGHTA and CDR2 FQGNSA. Trimming left V 3 bases short and J 2 bases short, with 11 bases between. The CDR3 runs to 14 residues. The DNA of the CDR3 is TGTGCCAGCAGCTTGGCGGGACTGGCCTACGAGCAGTACTTC. Residues: CASSLAGLAYEQYF.

The chain combines TRBV29-1 with TRBJ1-2; D uncertain. Per germline, CDR1 SQVTM and CDR2 ANQGSEA. V was shortened by 2 bases and J by 4 bases, with 8 bases between the two germline ends. CDR3 length equals 12 residues. The CDR3 reads CSVENPGYGYTF. DNA of the CDR3: TGCAGCGTTGAAAATCCAGGCTATGGCTACACCTTC.

The sample holds many counts of this clonotype. The chain links TRBV20-1 to TRBJ2-2; 9 nucleotides match TRBD1. V was clipped by 3 bases and J by 3 bases; unmatched bases: 5. CDR3 length equals 15 residues. CDR1 DFQATT and CDR2 SNEGSKA come from the germline V gene (reference sequence). The CDR3 loop reads CSASRTGEDTGELFF. DNA of the CDR3: TGCAGTGCTAGTCGGACAGGGGAAGACACCGGGGAGCTGTTTTTT.

This clonotype was seen a handful of times. V and J are TRBV24-1 and TRBJ1-4; 10 positions agree with TRBD1. From germline, CDR1 is KGHDR and CDR2 SFDVKD. V lost 6 bases and J lost 8; bases outside the gene matches: 5. CDR3 size: 14 residues. CDR3 sequence (DNA): TGTGCCACCAGTCAAGGGACAGGGGAGGAAAAACTGTTTTTT. It is translated as CATSQGTGEEKLFF.

V is TRBV7-9 and J is TRBJ2-2; no reliable D call. V lost 5 bases and J 3 bases, leaving 7 bases between the germline ends. The CDR3 length is 13 residues. Germline V gives CDR1 SEHNR, CDR2 FQNEAQ (reference sequence). The CDR3 loop is CASSIRYTGELFF. DNA for the CDR3: TGTGCCAGCAGCATCCGATACACCGGGGAGCTGTTTTTT. Filled out from reference TRBV7-9 and TRBJ2-2, the complete variable domain reads DTGVSQNPRHKITKRGQNVTFRCDPISEHNRLYWYRQTLGQGPEFLTYFQNEAQLEKSRLLSDRFSAERPKGSFSTLEIQRTEQGDSAMYLCASSIRYTGELFFGEGSRLTVL.

J is TRBJ2-7 and V is TRBV24-1, with 8 bases matching TRBD1. V gave up 5 bases and J gave up 5 bases; unmatched junction bases: 7. The CDR3 runs 14 residues. The germline CDR1 and CDR2 sequences are KGHDR and SFDVKD. CDR3 sequence: CATSGTGGRDEQYF. Written as DNA, the CDR3 is TGTGCCACCAGTGGTACAGGGGGTAGGGACGAGCAGTACTTC.

CDR3 protein: CASSLGHREKLFF. CDR3 nucleotides: TGTGCCAGCAGTTTGGGACATCGTGAAAAACTGTTTTTT. V is TRBV12-3 or TRBV12-4 and J is TRBJ1-4; TRBD1 is a possible D gene (6 bases). The ends were cut back, 3 bases at V and 7 bases at J, with 9 bases in the middle. The CDR3 contains 13 residues.

This clonotype occurred a few times. The chain is built from TRBV7-6 and TRBJ1-2; no clear D. The CDR3 totals 13 residues. Trimming took 5 bases from V and 8 from J, leaving 15 bases between them. Germline values: CDR1 SGHVS, CDR2 FNYEAQ. The CDR3 protein is CASSPGPLGGYTF. The CDR3 nucleotides read TGTGCCAGCAGCCCCGGGCCCCTCGGGGGCTACACCTTC. Looking up the rest from reference TRBV7-6 and TRBJ1-2 gives the full variable domain: GAGVSQSPRYKVTKRGQDVALRCDPISGHVSLYWYRQALGQGPEFLTYFNYEAQQDKSGLPNDRFSAERPEGSISTLTIQRTEQRDSAMYRCASSPGPLGGYTFGSGTRLTVV.